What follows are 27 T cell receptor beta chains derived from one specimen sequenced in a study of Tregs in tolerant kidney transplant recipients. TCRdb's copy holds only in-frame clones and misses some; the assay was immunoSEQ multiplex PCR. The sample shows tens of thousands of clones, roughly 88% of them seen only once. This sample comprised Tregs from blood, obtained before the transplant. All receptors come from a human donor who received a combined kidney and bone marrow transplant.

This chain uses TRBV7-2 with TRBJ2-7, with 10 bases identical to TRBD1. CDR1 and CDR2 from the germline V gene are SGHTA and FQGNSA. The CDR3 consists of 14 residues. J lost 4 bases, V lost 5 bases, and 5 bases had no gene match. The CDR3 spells CASSPGTGVYEQYF. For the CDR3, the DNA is TGTGCCAGCAGCCCAGGGACAGGGGTGTACGAGCAGTACTTC.

The CDR3 region is CASSLDPGELFF. For the CDR3, the DNA is TGCGCCAGCAGCTTGGACCCCGGGGAGCTGTTTTTT. V usage is TRBV5-1 and J usage is TRBJ2-2; D is undetermined. The CDR3 spans 12 residues. Germline loops: CDR1 SGHRS, CDR2 YFSETQ. V dropped 0 bases and J dropped 6 bases, with 3 bases sitting between them.

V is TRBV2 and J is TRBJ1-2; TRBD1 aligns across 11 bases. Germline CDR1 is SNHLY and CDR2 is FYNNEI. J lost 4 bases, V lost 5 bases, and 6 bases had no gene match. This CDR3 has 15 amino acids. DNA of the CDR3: TGTGCCAGCAGTCACCGGGACAGGGGGACCTATGGCTACACCTTC. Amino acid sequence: CASSHRDRGTYGYTF.

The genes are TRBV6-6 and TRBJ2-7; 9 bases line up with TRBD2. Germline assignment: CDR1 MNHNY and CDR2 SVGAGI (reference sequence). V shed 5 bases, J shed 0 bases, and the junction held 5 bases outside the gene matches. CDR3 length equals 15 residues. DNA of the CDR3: TGTGCCAGCAGTCACATGCGGGAGGGCTCCTACGAGCAGTACTTC. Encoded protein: CASSHMREGSYEQYF.

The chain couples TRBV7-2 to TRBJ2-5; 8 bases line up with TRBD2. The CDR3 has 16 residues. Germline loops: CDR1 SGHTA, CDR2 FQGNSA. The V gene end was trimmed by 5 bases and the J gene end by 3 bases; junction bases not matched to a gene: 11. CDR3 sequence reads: CASSQNPRGLEETQYF. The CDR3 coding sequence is TGTGCCAGCAGCCAAAACCCCCGGGGACTAGAAGAGACCCAGTACTTC.

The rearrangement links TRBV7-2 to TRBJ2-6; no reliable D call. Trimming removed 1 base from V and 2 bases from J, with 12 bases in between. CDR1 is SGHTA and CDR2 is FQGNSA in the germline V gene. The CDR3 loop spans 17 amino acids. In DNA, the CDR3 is TGTGCCAGCAGCTTAGGACCTGGTGGCGCTGGGGCCAACGTCCTGACTTTC. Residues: CASSLGPGGAGANVLTF. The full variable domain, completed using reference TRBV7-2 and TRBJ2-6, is GAGVSQSPSNKVTEKGKDVELRCDPISGHTALYWYRQSLGQGLEFLIYFQGNSAPDKSGLPSDRFSAERTGGSVSTLTIQRTQQEDSAVYLCASSLGPGGAGANVLTFGAGSRLTVL.

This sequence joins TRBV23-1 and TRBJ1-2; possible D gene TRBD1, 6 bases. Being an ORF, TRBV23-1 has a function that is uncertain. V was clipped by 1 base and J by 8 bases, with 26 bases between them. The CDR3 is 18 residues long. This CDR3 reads CASSQCRVSVGHQFGYTF. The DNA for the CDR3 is TGCGCCAGCAGTCAATGTCGCGTATCCGTGGGACACCAATTCGGCTACACCTTC.

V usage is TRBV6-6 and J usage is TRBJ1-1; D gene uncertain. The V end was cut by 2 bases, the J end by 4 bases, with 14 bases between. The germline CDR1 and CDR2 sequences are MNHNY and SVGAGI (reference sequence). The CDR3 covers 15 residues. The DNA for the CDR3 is TGTGCCAGCAGTTACCGTACTAAGGGCCCCACTGAAGCTTTCTTT. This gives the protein CASSYRTKGPTEAFF.

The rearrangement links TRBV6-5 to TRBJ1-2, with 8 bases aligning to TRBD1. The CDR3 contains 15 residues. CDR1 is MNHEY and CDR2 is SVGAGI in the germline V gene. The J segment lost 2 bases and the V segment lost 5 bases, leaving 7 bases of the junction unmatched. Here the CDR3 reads CASSMTGVANYGYTF. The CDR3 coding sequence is TGTGCCAGCAGTATGACAGGGGTAGCGAACTATGGCTACACCTTC.

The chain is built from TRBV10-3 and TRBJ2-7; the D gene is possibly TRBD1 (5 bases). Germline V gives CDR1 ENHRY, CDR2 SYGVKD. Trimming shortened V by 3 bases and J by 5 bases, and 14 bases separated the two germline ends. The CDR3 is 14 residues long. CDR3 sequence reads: CAISEQASRNEQYF. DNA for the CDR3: TGTGCCATCAGTGAACAGGCAAGTCGGAACGAGCAGTACTTC.

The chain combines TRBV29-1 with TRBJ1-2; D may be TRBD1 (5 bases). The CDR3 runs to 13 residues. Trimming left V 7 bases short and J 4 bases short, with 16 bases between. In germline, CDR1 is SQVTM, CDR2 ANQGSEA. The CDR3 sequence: CSATVGGGYGYTF. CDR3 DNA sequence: TGCAGCGCCACAGTGGGGGGTGGCTATGGCTACACCTTC. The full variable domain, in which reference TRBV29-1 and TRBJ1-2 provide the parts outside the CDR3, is SAVISQKPSRDICQRGTSLTIQCQVDSQVTMMFWYRQQPGQSLTLIATANQGSEATYESGFVIDKFPISRPNLTFSTLTVSNMSPEDSSIYLCSATVGGGYGYTFGSGTRLTVV.

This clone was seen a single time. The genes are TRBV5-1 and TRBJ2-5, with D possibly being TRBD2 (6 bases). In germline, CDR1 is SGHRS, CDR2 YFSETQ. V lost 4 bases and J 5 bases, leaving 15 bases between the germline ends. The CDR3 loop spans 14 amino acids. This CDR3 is CASSHTTGGETQYF. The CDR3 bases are TGCGCCAGCAGCCATACGACTGGGGGGGAGACCCAGTACTTC.

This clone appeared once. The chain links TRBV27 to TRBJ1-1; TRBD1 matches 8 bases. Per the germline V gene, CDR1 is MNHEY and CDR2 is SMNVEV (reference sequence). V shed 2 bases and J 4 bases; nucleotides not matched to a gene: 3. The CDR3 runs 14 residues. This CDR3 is CASSLTGGATEAFF. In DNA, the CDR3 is TGTGCCAGCAGTTTAACAGGGGGGGCCACTGAAGCTTTCTTT.

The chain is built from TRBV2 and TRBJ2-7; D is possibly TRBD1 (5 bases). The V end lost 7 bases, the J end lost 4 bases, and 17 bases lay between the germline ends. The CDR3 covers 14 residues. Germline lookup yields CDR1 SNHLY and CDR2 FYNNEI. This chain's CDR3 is CASIFTGLGYEQYF. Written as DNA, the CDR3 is TGTGCCAGCATCTTCACAGGTCTGGGGTACGAGCAGTACTTC.

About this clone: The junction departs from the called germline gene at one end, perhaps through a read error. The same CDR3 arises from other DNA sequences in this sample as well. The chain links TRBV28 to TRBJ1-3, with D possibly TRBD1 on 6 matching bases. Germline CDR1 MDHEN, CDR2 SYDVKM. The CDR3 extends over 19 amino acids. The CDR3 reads CASRLPGGSRGVSGNTIYF. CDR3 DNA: TGTGCCAGCAGACTCCCTGGTGGGTCCAGGGGAGTTTCTGGAAACACCATATACTTT.

The CDR3 sequence is CASSPGGGYTF. CDR3 coding DNA: TGTGCCAGCAGCCCAGGGGGCGGCTACACCTTC. V and J are TRBV5-4 and TRBJ1-2, with 8 bases matching TRBD1. Germline CDR1 is SGHNT and CDR2 is YYREEE (reference sequence). Germline trimming cut 4 bases from V and 8 bases from J; bases unmatched to any gene: 1. The CDR3 spans 11 residues.

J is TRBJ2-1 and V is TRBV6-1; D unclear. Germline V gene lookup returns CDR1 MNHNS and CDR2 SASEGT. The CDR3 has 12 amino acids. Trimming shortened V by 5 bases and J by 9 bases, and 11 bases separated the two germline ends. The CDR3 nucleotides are TGTGCCAGCAGTTTCATCTCGGGTGAGCAGTTCTTC. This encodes CASSFISGEQFF.

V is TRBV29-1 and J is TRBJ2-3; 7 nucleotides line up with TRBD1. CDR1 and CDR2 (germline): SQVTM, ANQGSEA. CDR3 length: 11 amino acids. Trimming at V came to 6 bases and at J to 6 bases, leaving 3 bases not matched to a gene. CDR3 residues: CSVEGADTQYF. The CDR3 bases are TGCAGCGTCGAGGGGGCTGATACGCAGTATTTT.

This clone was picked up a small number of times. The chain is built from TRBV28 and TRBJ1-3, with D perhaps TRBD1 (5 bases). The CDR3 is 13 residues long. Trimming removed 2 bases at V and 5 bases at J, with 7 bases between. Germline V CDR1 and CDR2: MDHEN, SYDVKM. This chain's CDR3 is CASSLGGRNTIYF. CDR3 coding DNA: TGTGCCAGCAGTTTAGGGGGTAGAAACACCATATATTTT.

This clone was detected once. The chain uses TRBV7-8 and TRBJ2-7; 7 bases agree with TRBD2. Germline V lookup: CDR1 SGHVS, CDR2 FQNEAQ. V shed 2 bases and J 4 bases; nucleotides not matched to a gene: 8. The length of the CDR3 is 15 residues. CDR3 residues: CASSLWAGVGYEQYF. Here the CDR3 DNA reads TGTGCCAGCAGCTTATGGGCGGGAGTGGGGTACGAGCAGTACTTC.

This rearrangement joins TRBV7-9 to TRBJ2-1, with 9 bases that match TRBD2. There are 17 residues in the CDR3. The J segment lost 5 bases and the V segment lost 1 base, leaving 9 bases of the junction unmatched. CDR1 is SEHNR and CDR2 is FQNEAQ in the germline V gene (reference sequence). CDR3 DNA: TGTGCCAGCAGCTTAGTACGAGGTAGCGGGAGTGACAATGAGCAGTTCTTC. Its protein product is CASSLVRGSGSDNEQFF.

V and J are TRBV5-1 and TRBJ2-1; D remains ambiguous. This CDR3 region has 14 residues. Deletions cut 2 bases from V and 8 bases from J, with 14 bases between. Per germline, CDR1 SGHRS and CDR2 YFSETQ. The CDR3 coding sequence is TGCGCCAGCAGCTTTGAACTTCCTAGAGATGAGCAGTTCTTC. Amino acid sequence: CASSFELPRDEQFF.

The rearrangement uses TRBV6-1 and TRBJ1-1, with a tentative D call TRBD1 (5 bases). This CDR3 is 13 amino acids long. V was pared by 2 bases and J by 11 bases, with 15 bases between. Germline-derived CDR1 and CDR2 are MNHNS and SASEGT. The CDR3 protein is CASSERGLMRAFF. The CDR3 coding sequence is TGTGCCAGCAGTGAAAGGGGACTAATGAGGGCTTTCTTT.

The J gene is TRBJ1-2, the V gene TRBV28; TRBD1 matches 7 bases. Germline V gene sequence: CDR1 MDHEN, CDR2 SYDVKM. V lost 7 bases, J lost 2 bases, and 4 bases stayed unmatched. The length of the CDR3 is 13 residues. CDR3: CASTRGQNYGYTF. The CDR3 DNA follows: TGTGCCAGCACCCGGGGACAGAACTATGGCTACACCTTC.

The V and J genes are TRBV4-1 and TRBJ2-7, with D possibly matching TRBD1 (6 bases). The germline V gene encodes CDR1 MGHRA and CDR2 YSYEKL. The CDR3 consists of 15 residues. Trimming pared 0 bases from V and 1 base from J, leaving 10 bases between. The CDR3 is CASSQEGALSYEQYF. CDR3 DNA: TGCGCCAGCAGCCAAGAGGGGGCTTTATCCTACGAGCAGTACTTC.

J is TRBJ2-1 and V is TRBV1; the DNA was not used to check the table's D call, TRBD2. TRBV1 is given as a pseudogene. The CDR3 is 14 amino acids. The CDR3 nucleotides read TGCACCAGCCGGAGAGTAGCGGGAGTTCATGAGCAGTTCTTC. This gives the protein CTSRRVAGVHEQFF.

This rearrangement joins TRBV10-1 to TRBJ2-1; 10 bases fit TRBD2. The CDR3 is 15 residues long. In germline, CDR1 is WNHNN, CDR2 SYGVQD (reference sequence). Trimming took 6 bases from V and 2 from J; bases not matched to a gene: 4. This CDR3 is CASSRLAGTYNEQFF. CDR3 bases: TGCGCCAGCAGCCGACTAGCGGGTACCTACAATGAGCAGTTCTTC.